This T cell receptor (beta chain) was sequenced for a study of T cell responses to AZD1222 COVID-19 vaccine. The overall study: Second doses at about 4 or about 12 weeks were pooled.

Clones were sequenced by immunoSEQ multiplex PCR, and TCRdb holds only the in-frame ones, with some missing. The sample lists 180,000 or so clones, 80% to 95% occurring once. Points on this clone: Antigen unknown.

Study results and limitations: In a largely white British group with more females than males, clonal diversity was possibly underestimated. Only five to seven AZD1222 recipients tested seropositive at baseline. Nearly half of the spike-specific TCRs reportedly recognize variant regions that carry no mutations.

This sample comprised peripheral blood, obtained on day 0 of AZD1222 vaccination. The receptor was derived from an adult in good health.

CDR3 protein: CASSSTGVEGETQYF. The CDR3 DNA reads TGTGCCAGCAGCTCGACAGGGGTTGAAGGAGAGACCCAGTACTTC. The J gene is TRBJ2-5, the V gene TRBV7-7; 8 bases align to TRBD1. Losses at the gene ends were 4 bases for V and 4 bases for J; bases not matched to a gene: 8. CDR3 length: 15 residues. CDR1 and CDR2 (germline): SSHAT, FNYEAQ (reference sequence).